These T cell receptor beta chains were read from a single sample in a study of T-cell memory formation after mild COVID-19. TCRdb reanalysed the 5' RACE reads using MiXCR and keeps one entry per CDR3 protein. In the table there are around 250,000 distinct CDR3 sequences, roughly 10% of which are singletons. Sequenced: PBMCs or a T cell subset sorted from them (not recorded which). All receptors come from a man younger than 35 who had mild COVID-19 (a few samples of this study predate the infection). Cell type and time point are not known. Both conserved end residues are part of each CDR3. Each record gives: V gene, D gene, clone size, J gene, CDR3 DNA, CDR3 protein. A D gene is named only where the DNA matches it firmly. Size tells how often a clone was seen (once, few, many) or the class of an expanded clone, and some rows leave it out.

TRBV20-1	-	-	TRBJ2-3	TGCAGTGCTAGAGATCTGCGTAGAGGGGCAGATACGCAGTATTTT	CSARDLRRGADTQYF
TRBV7-9	TRBD1	few	TRBJ1-1	TGTGCCAGCAGCCAGACAGGGGGGAGAGAAGCTTTCTTT	CASSQTGGREAFF
TRBV12-3/TRBV12-4	-	-	TRBJ1-1	TGTGCCAGCAGCAGGACAGTTCGGAACACTGAAGCTTTCTTT	CASSRTVRNTEAFF
TRBV12-3/TRBV12-4	-	few	TRBJ2-1	TGTGCCAGCAGTTTAGCGCCGTCTAGTGGGCATGTTGACAATGAGCAGTTCTTC	CASSLAPSSGHVDNEQFF
TRBV5-1	-	-	TRBJ2-2	TGCGCCAGCAGCGTCGACCCGGCGGGGCCCAGAAGGAACACCGGGGAGCTGTTTTTT	CASSVDPAGPRRNTGELFF
TRBV14	-	few	TRBJ2-1	TGTGCCAGCAGCCCCGACAGGATTGGGTACAATGAGCAGTTCTTC	CASSPDRIGYNEQFF
TRBV4-3	TRBD2	-	TRBJ2-3	TGCGCCAGCAGCCGAGGACAAGCGGGGGGGCCTTTCGGTGCAGATACGCAGTATTTT	CASSRGQAGGPFGADTQYF
TRBV4-2	-	-	TRBJ2-3	TGTGCCAGCAGCCAACCCGGATCAGATACGCAGTATTTT	CASSQPGSDTQYF
TRBV10-3	-	many	TRBJ2-1	TGTGCCATCAGTGAGTCGATAGGGTCTCACAATGAGCAGTTCTTC	CAISESIGSHNEQFF
TRBV10-1	-	many	TRBJ1-1	TGCGCCAGCAGTTTTAACGGGAACACTGAAGCTTTCTTT	CASSFNGNTEAFF
TRBV19	-	-	TRBJ1-1	TGTGCCAGTAGTATCGACAAAAGGGACGGTGAAGCTTTCTTT	CASSIDKRDGEAFF
TRBV5-1	-	few	TRBJ1-6	TGCGCCAGCAGCTTGACGCTGGCTCAGAGGCCACCCCTCCACTTT	CASSLTLAQRPPLHF
TRBV7-2	-	-	TRBJ1-2	TGTGCCAGCAGCCCCCGCCGTTATGGAGGCTACACCTTC	CASSPRRYGGYTF
TRBV3-2	-	many	TRBJ2-1	TGTGCCAGCAGCCTCCAGTTAAGAAGCTCCTACAATGAGCAGTTCTTC	CASSLQLRSSYNEQFF
TRBV4-2	-	few	TRBJ2-3	TGTGCCAGCAGCGACGAGGTAGGAGAGGCGGCGCAGTATTTT	CASSDEVGEAAQYF
TRBV7-2	-	-	TRBJ1-4	TGTGCCAGCAGCTTAGGCGGGCGGGGAGAAAAACTGTTTTTT	CASSLGGRGEKLFF
TRBV10-3	TRBD2	-	TRBJ2-1	TGTGCCATCAGGGTTGGGGGACTAGCCCAGCACAATGAGCAGTTCTTC	CAIRVGGLAQHNEQFF
TRBV12-3/TRBV12-4	-	many	TRBJ2-2	TGTGCCAGCGTCCGGAACACCGGGGAGCTGTTTTTT	CASVRNTGELFF
TRBV11-2	TRBD1	few	TRBJ2-3	TGTGCCTCCCGGGACAGGACCACAGATACGCAGTATTTT	CASRDRTTDTQYF
TRBV10-3	-	-	TRBJ1-5	TGTGCCATCAGTGACAGTTATCAGCCCCAGCATTTT	CAISDSYQPQHF
TRBV5-1	-	few	TRBJ2-1	TGCGCCAGCAGGAGGGTCCTGAGCTCCTACAATGAGCAGTTCTTC	CASRRVLSSYNEQFF
TRBV7-2	TRBD2	few	TRBJ2-3	TGTGCCAGCAGTTCCCCACTAGCGGGCATGGACACAGATACGCAGTATTTT	CASSSPLAGMDTDTQYF
TRBV5-1	TRBD1	few	TRBJ1-2	TGCGCCAGCAGCTTGGGGGTTCGCAGGGGGCCAAGCTACACCTTC	CASSLGVRRGPSYTF
TRBV6-5	-	few	TRBJ1-6	TGTGCCAGCAGTTACAGTGTTGAGGGTAATTCACCCCTCCACTTT	CASSYSVEGNSPLHF
TRBV5-8	-	few	TRBJ1-1	TGTGCCAGCAGAAGACAGATGAACACTGAAGCTTTCTTT	CASRRQMNTEAFF
TRBV5-1	TRBD1	-	TRBJ1-2	TGCGCCAGCAGCTTGGTGTTTCTAGGACAGGGGGCTTCCTATGGCTACACCTTC	CASSLVFLGQGASYGYTF
TRBV20-1	TRBD1	few	TRBJ1-2	TGCAGTGCGTGGGGGACAGGGGATGATGGCTACACCTTC	CSAWGTGDDGYTF
TRBV6-1	TRBD1	few	TRBJ1-2	TGTGCCAGCTTTCCGGGACAGGGAGGCTACACCTTC	CASFPGQGGYTF
TRBV3-1	-	-	TRBJ2-3	TGTGCCAGCAGCCAAGGGACTGCTAGCACAGATACGCAGTATTTT	CASSQGTASTDTQYF
TRBV7-9	-	-	TRBJ1-4	TGTGCCAGCAGCTTATTAGAGTCGCGTGAAAAACTGTTTTTT	CASSLLESREKLFF
TRBV24-1	-	-	TRBJ2-2	TGTGCCACCAGTGAGGTTCTGACCGGGGAGCTGTTTTTT	CATSEVLTGELFF
TRBV6-2/TRBV6-3	TRBD2	many	TRBJ2-5	TGTGCCAGCAGTTATGATCCAGCGGGGTACGATCAAGAGACCCAGTACTTC	CASSYDPAGYDQETQYF
TRBV4-3	TRBD1	many	TRBJ1-2	TGCGCCAGCAGCCAGAAATGGTACAGGGGGCAGAACTATGGCTACACCTTC	CASSQKWYRGQNYGYTF
TRBV6-6	TRBD2	-	TRBJ2-7	TGTGCCAGCAGTACGGGAGGCGAGCAGTACTTC	CASSTGGEQYF
TRBV6-6	-	-	TRBJ2-5	TGTGCCAGCAGTTCTCCAGAGACCCAGTACTTC	CASSSPETQYF
TRBV19	-	few	TRBJ2-7	TGTGCCAGTAGATCCAGGGGGGGTTACGAGCAGTACTTC	CASRSRGGYEQYF
TRBV20-1	TRBD1	many	TRBJ2-5	TGCAGTGCTGGGGACAGGAAAGAGACCCAGTACTTC	CSAGDRKETQYF
TRBV10-3	-	few	TRBJ2-5	TGTGCCATCAGTGACGAATACGGGGGATCGGAGACCCAGTACTTC	CAISDEYGGSETQYF
TRBV12-3/TRBV12-4	-	few	TRBJ2-2	TGTGCCAGCAGTCCCCAGGGGTTCACCGGGGAGCTGTTTTTT	CASSPQGFTGELFF
TRBV20-1	TRBD1	-	TRBJ1-1	TGCAGTGCCAGAGCAGGGGGTACCCGTGAAGCTTTCTTT	CSARAGGTREAFF
TRBV18	-	few	TRBJ1-5	TGTGCCAGCTCACCCGGAGGGAGCAATCAGCCCCAGCATTTT	CASSPGGSNQPQHF
TRBV2	-	few	TRBJ1-5	TGTGCGACCCGGTTCTCGGGCAATCAGCCCCAGCATTTT	CATRFSGNQPQHF
TRBV6-1	-	-	TRBJ2-2	TGTGCCAGCACCCACGGGATTGGCGAGAGCGGGGAGCTGTTTTTT	CASTHGIGESGELFF
TRBV4-1	-	few	TRBJ2-3	TGCGCCAGCAGCCAAGTACGAGCTGAGACGCAGTATTTT	CASSQVRAETQYF
TRBV10-3	-	-	TRBJ1-3	TGTGCCATCAGTGGGATTCCTGGAAACACCATATATTTT	CAISGIPGNTIYF
TRBV29-1	-	-	TRBJ1-1	TGCAGCGTCGGACGTCCGGCAGGAGGTGAAGCTTTCTTT	CSVGRPAGGEAFF
TRBV5-1	-	many	TRBJ1-2	TGCGCCAGCAGCGTCCTACCAGGGGACTATGGCTACACCTTC	CASSVLPGDYGYTF
TRBV5-1	-	few	TRBJ2-1	TGCGCCAGCAGCTGGGGACTGGGCAATGAGCAGTTCTTC	CASSWGLGNEQFF
TRBV5-1	TRBD2	-	TRBJ2-7	TGCGCCAGCAGCGGCGGGACTAGCGGGTGGTACGAGCAGTACTTC	CASSGGTSGWYEQYF
TRBV24-1	-	-	TRBJ2-3	TGTGCCACCAGTGATTTTGGGCTTGCAGATACGCAGTATTTT	CATSDFGLADTQYF
TRBV9	-	few	TRBJ2-3	TGTGCCAGCAGCGTAGCCGCCCCCGGCGGGACTAGCACAGATACGCAGTATTTT	CASSVAAPGGTSTDTQYF
TRBV6-6	TRBD2	few	TRBJ2-7	TGTGCCAGCAGCACCGGGACTAGCGGACTCGAGCAGTACTTC	CASSTGTSGLEQYF
TRBV4-1	-	many	TRBJ1-2	TGCGCCAGCAGCCAAGTTCCGACAGGCCCTCCTGGCTACACCTTC	CASSQVPTGPPGYTF
TRBV20-1	-	-	TRBJ1-5	TGCAGTGCTAGAGAGGGTACGCAGCCCCAGCATTTT	CSAREGTQPQHF
TRBV5-1	-	-	TRBJ2-2	TGCGCCAGCAGCCCCAGGGGTCTACGGAACACCGGGGAGCTGTTTTTT	CASSPRGLRNTGELFF
TRBV7-6	-	-	TRBJ2-1	TGTGCCAGCAGCCGGTTTGACAACTCTTACAATGAGCAGTTCTTC	CASSRFDNSYNEQFF
TRBV9	TRBD1	-	TRBJ1-3	TGTGCCAGCAGCGTAGGAGAGACAGGGGGAAACACCATATATTTT	CASSVGETGGNTIYF
TRBV20-1	TRBD2	-	TRBJ2-3	TGCAGTGCTCCGGGGGGGTTGGGGACAGATACGCAGTATTTT	CSAPGGLGTDTQYF
TRBV4-3	-	-	TRBJ1-3	TGCGCCAGCAGCCAAGATCTAGGGGTAACTGGAAACACCATATATTTT	CASSQDLGVTGNTIYF